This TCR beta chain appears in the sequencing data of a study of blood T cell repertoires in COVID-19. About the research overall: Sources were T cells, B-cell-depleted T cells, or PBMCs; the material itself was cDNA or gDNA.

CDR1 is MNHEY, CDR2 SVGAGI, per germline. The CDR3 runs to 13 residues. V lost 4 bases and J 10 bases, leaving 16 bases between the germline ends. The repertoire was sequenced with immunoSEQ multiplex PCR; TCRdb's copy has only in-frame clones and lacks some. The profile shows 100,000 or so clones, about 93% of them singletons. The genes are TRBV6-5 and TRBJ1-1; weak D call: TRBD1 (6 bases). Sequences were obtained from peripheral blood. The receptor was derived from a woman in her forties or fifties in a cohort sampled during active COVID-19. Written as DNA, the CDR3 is TGTGCCAGCAGTTCGATTCAACAGGGCGTAGCTTTCTTT. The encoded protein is CASSSIQQGVAFF.